This T cell receptor beta chain was sequenced for a study of blood T cells in healthy people across ages. V shed 6 bases and J 2 bases; nucleotides not matched to a gene: 4. The CDR3 consists of 13 residues. A sample-barcoded 5' primer and a J-beta primer mix were used in a second PCR of roughly 6 to 12 cycles. TCRdb used MiXCR to reprocess the 5' RACE reads, holding one entry per CDR3 protein. The profile shows 900,000 to 950,000 distinct CDR3 sequences, about 27% of them singletons. This clonotype appeared many times. These sequences were also reported in another study, on T cells of mothers and their children.

This sequence originates from a woman aged 40 to 50 in good health. The chain is built from TRBV12-3 or TRBV12-4 and TRBJ2-7; 7 bases match TRBD1. The sequencing input was blood. The CDR3 DNA reads as TGTGCCAGCAGGGTACAGGGGACCTACGAGCAGTACTTC. Translation: CASRVQGTYEQYF.